One sample yielded the 22 T cell receptor beta chains listed below, sequenced in a study of shared clonotypes between healthy human individuals. Assay: immunoSEQ multiplex PCR; the TCRdb copy retains only in-frame clones and omits some. Of 450,000 to 600,000 clones listed, 79% are singletons. Sequencing used PBMCs. These receptor sequences come from a woman in her thirties or forties in good health. Some clones in this sample may be carry-over from other donors' samples.

This clone was counted a few times. This chain uses TRBV10-2 with TRBJ2-1, with no clear D. The germline gives CDR1 WSHSY, CDR2 SAAADI. CDR3 length: 15 amino acids. The germline V and J ends were trimmed by 6 bases and 6 bases, with 18 bases remaining between them. The DNA of the CDR3 is TGCGCCAGCAGCCTTAGCCTTCCGTACGGCAATGAGCAGTTCTTC. The encoded protein is CASSLSLPYGNEQFF.

This chain connects TRBV4-2 to TRBJ2-3; 11 bases match TRBD2. J was trimmed by 5 bases and V by 1 base; bases with no gene match: 8. This CDR3 comprises 17 residues. CDR1 is LGHNA, CDR2 YNFKEQ, per germline. The CDR3 region has the DNA TGTGCCAGCAGCCAAGGGTCTAGCGGGAGGCGAGAAGATACGCAGTATTTT. Protein product: CASSQGSSGRREDTQYF.

The chain's CDR3 is CASSEGSISAQHF. The DNA of the CDR3 is TGTGCCAGCAGTGAAGGCTCTATATCAGCCCAGCATTTT. The rearrangement uses TRBV6-1 and TRBJ1-5; D is ambiguous. Trimming left V 1 base short and J 11 bases short, with 12 bases between. This CDR3 contains 13 residues. Germline-derived CDR1 and CDR2 are MNHNS and SASEGT.

With regard to this clone: One end of the junction is discordant with germline, which a read error may explain. Other DNA variants within this sample encode the same CDR3. V is TRBV7-2 and J is TRBJ2-4; D may be TRBD2 (5 bases). This CDR3 is 15 amino acids long. Looked up from germline, CDR1 is SGHTA and CDR2 is FQGNSA. The CDR3 bases are TGTGCCAGCAGCCCCCAACCGCTAGCCAAAAACATTCAGTACTTT. Its protein is CASSPQPLAKNIQYF.

The chain recombines TRBV7-9 with TRBJ2-6; D gene unclear. Germline V gene lookup returns CDR1 SEHNR and CDR2 FQNEAQ (reference sequence). V gave up 5 bases and J gave up 0 bases, with 8 bases separating them. The CDR3 covers 15 residues. The CDR3 region is CASSNLVSGANVLTF. The CDR3 nucleotides read TGTGCCAGCAGCAACCTCGTCTCTGGGGCCAACGTCCTGACTTTC.

With respect to this clone: The sample holds other DNA sequences that translate to the same CDR3. The rearrangement links TRBV15 to TRBJ1-3; D is unclear. The CDR3 has 16 amino acids. With 0 bases removed from V and 0 bases from J, the gap between germline ends came to 9 bases. CDR1 and CDR2 from the germline V gene are LNHNV and YYDKDF (reference sequence). The CDR3 region has the DNA TGTGCCACCAGCAGAGATCGGGGTTCCTCTGGAAACACCATATATTTT. As protein: CATSRDRGSSGNTIYF.

The V and J genes are TRBV7-8 and TRBJ2-2, with 10 bases lining up with TRBD1. Trimming took 1 base from V and 3 from J; bases not matched to a gene: 2. CDR1 is SGHVS and CDR2 is FQNEAQ in the germline V gene. The CDR3 extends over 16 amino acids. CDR3 nucleotide sequence: TGTGCCAGCAGCTTAGACGGGACAGGGGACACCGGGGAGCTGTTTTTT. This translates into CASSLDGTGDTGELFF.

The V call is TRBV6-4, the J call TRBJ2-3; 9 bases map to TRBD2. Germline assignment: CDR1 MRHNA and CDR2 SNTAGT. The CDR3 extends over 15 amino acids. V was clipped by 2 bases and J by 7 bases; unmatched bases: 7. The CDR3 coding sequence is TGTGCCAGCAGTGACCCTCCTAGCGGGGTTAATACGCAGTATTTT. The encoded protein is CASSDPPSGVNTQYF.

The rearrangement uses TRBV7-9 and TRBJ2-2; TRBD2 is a possible D gene (6 bases). V gave up 5 bases and J gave up 3 bases, with 13 bases separating them. The germline V gene has CDR1 SEHNR and CDR2 FQNEAQ (reference sequence). The CDR3 is 15 amino acids. The CDR3 sequence is CASSTKGTHTGELFF. The CDR3 DNA reads as TGTGCCAGCAGCACAAAAGGGACTCACACCGGGGAGCTGTTTTTT. Using reference TRBV7-9 and TRBJ2-2 for the parts outside the CDR3, the full variable domain is DTGVSQNPRHKITKRGQNVTFRCDPISEHNRLYWYRQTLGQGPEFLTYFQNEAQLEKSRLLSDRFSAERPKGSFSTLEIQRTEQGDSAMYLCASSTKGTHTGELFFGEGSRLTVL.

This clone was seen just once. The V and J genes are TRBV29-1 and TRBJ2-7; the match to TRBD2 covers 10 bases. Germline loops: CDR1 SQVTM, CDR2 ANQGSEA. Trimming took 4 bases from V and 4 from J; bases not matched to a gene: 7. The CDR3 sequence is 14 residues long. DNA of the CDR3: TGCAGCGTTGTTTGGCTAGCGGGAGTGTACGAGCAGTACTTC. This gives the protein CSVVWLAGVYEQYF.

The chain carries TRBV28 and TRBJ1-1; D unresolved. Germline V gives CDR1 MDHEN, CDR2 SYDVKM. Trimming took 7 bases from V and 1 from J, leaving 16 bases between them. This CDR3 region has 15 residues. The CDR3 sequence: CASTYLGLPNTEAFF. The CDR3 DNA reads TGTGCCAGCACCTATCTAGGACTGCCGAACACTGAAGCTTTCTTT.

The rearrangement uses TRBV18 and TRBJ1-2, with D tentatively TRBD1 (6 bases). This CDR3 region has 13 residues. The germline V gene encodes CDR1 KGHSH and CDR2 LQKENI. V lost 4 bases and J 8 bases, leaving 14 bases between the germline ends. The chain's CDR3 is CASSRGLGGGYTF. In DNA, the CDR3 is TGTGCCAGCTCACGGGGGCTGGGCGGCGGCTACACCTTC.

The chain has TRBV2 and TRBJ1-1; D might be TRBD1 (5 bases). The V and J ends lost 6 bases and 0 bases respectively, with 11 bases between them. This CDR3 region has 14 residues. Germline V gives CDR1 SNHLY, CDR2 FYNNEI. CDR3 nucleotide sequence: TGTGCCAGCAGGGGGGGTCCGATGAACACTGAAGCTTTCTTT. Translation gives CASRGGPMNTEAFF. Together with reference TRBV2 and TRBJ1-1, the CDR3 gives the full variable domain: EPEVTQTPSHQVTQMGQEVILRCVPISNHLYFYWYRQILGQKVEFLVSFYNNEISEKSEIFDDQFSVERPDGSNFTLKIRSTKLEDSAMYFCASRGGPMNTEAFFGQGTRLTVV.

This clone came up once. This chain connects TRBV5-8 to TRBJ1-2, with D perhaps TRBD1 (6 bases). The V end lost 4 bases, the J end lost 7 bases, and 14 bases lay between the germline ends. In germline, CDR1 is SGHTS, CDR2 YDEGEE. The CDR3 spans 13 residues. This chain's CDR3 is CASSPDRGFGYTF. The CDR3 DNA follows: TGTGCCAGCAGCCCGGACAGAGGGTTTGGCTACACCTTC.

This chain uses TRBV10-3 with TRBJ2-1; D unclear. This CDR3 has 13 residues. Germline V CDR1 and CDR2: ENHRY, SYGVKD. V lost 4 bases and J 6 bases, leaving 10 bases between the germline ends. The CDR3 sequence is CAISVNWLNEQFF. CDR3 coding DNA: TGTGCCATCAGTGTTAATTGGCTCAATGAGCAGTTCTTC.

This clone has a handful of counts. The rearrangement uses TRBV7-3 and TRBJ1-2, with D tentatively TRBD1 (6 bases). Trimming left V 5 bases short and J 4 bases short, with 17 bases between. In germline, CDR1 is SGHTA, CDR2 FQGTGA. This CDR3 region has 15 residues. CDR3: CASSLHPDRPYGYTF. CDR3 bases: TGTGCCAGCAGCCTCCACCCCGACAGGCCCTATGGCTACACCTTC.

The gene calls are TRBV28 and TRBJ1-4; 9 nucleotides line up with TRBD1. This CDR3 region has 16 residues. CDR1 is MDHEN, CDR2 SYDVKM, per germline. The ends lost 2 bases at V and 7 bases at J; junction bases unmatched: 8. The DNA for the CDR3 is TGTGCCAGCAGTTTACTGGATGGGACAGGGACTGAAAAACTGTTTTTT. Residues: CASSLLDGTGTEKLFF. Complete variable domain (other parts from reference TRBV28 and TRBJ1-4): DVKVTQSSRYLVKRTGEKVFLECVQDMDHENMFWYRQDPGLGLRLIYFSYDVKMKEKGDIPEGYSVSREKKERFSLILESASTNQTSMYLCASSLLDGTGTEKLFFGSGTQLSVL.

Turning to this clone: A far larger clone is a single base away, which makes a read error likely. Different DNA sequences within this sample yield the same CDR3. This chain links TRBV18 with TRBJ2-5; D might be TRBD1 (5 bases). CDR1 KGHSH and CDR2 LQKENI come from the germline V gene. The CDR3 runs 13 residues. CDR3 sequence: CASSSRQQETQYF. CDR3 in DNA: TGCGCCAGCTCATCAAGACAGCAAGAGACCCAGTACTTC.

V and J are TRBV27 and TRBJ1-5; possibly TRBD1 for D (6 bases). V lost 9 bases and J 2 bases, leaving 11 bases between the germline ends. Looked up from germline, CDR1 is MNHEY and CDR2 is SMNVEV (reference sequence). The CDR3 has 13 residues. The CDR3 DNA is TGTGCCAGTCAACAGGGAGGCAATCAGCCCCAGCATTTT. This sequence encodes CASQQGGNQPQHF.

This clone appeared a single time. Here the CDR3 DNA reads TGTGCCAGCAGCTTAGTGACGGCAAACTCCTACAATGAGCAGTTCTTC. It encodes CASSLVTANSYNEQFF. The V and J genes are TRBV11-2 and TRBJ2-1; no reliable D call. CDR1 and CDR2 (germline): SGHAT, FQNNGV. The V end lost 1 base, the J end lost 0 bases, and 10 bases lay between the germline ends. The CDR3 runs to 16 residues.

The chain is built from TRBV19 and TRBJ1-5; TRBD1 aligns across 7 bases. There are 13 residues in the CDR3. V shed 5 bases, J shed 6 bases, and the junction held 4 bases outside the gene matches. Germline values: CDR1 LNHDA, CDR2 SQIVND (reference sequence). CDR3 in amino acids: CASSPTGAQPQHF. DNA for the CDR3: TGTGCCAGTAGTCCCACAGGGGCTCAGCCCCAGCATTTT.

The V call is TRBV10-3, the J call TRBJ2-7; D is undetermined. Trimming cost V 4 bases and J 3 bases, with 4 bases left between them. Per germline, CDR1 ENHRY and CDR2 SYGVKD. CDR3 size: 11 residues. The CDR3 DNA follows: TGTGCCATCAGTGTGGGCTACGAGCAGTACTTC. Protein product: CAISVGYEQYF.